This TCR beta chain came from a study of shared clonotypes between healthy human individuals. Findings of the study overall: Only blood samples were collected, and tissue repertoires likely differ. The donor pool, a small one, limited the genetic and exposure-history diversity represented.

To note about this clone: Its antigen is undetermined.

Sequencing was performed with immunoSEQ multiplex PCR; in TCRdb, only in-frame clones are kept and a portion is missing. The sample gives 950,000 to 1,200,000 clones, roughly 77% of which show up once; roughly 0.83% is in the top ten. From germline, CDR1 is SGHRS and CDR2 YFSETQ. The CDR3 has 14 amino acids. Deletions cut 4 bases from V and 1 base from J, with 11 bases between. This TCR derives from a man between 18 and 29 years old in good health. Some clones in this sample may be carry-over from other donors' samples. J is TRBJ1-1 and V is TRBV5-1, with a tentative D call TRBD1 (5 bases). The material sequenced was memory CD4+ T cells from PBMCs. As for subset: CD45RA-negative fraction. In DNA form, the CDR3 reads TGCGCCAGCAGCGGGGGTAACCCGAACACTGAAGCTTTCTTT. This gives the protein CASSGGNPNTEAFF.